The 16 T cell receptor beta chains given below trace back to one sample, sequenced in a study of post-analysis software for immune sequencing data. Their antigens remain unidentified. Whole-study findings and limits: TRBV5-6, TRBV5-1 and TRBV20-1 were among four or five TRBV segments more frequent in patients than controls.

The TCR beta cDNA libraries carried unique molecular identifiers. TCRdb used MiXCR to reprocess the PCR reads, holding one entry per CDR3 protein. Among hundreds of thousands of distinct CDR3 sequences listed, roughly 45% were seen once. Sequencing was done on a sample of blood. These receptors all come from a girl under 18 with multiple sclerosis.

This clonotype was counted once. The chain recombines TRBV7-3 with TRBJ1-5; D not certain. The V and J ends lost 0 bases and 5 bases respectively, with 5 bases between them. The CDR3 totals 13 residues. In germline, CDR1 is SGHTA, CDR2 FQGTGA. The CDR3 loop reads CASSLTKDQPQHF. Here the CDR3 DNA reads TGTGCCAGCAGCTTAACCAAAGATCAGCCCCAGCATTTT.

The rearrangement joins TRBV25-1 to TRBJ2-7, with D uncertain. V was pared by 1 base and J by 3 bases, with 4 bases between. The germline gives CDR1 MGHDK, CDR2 SYGVNS. The CDR3 is 12 amino acids. CDR3 DNA: TGTGCCAGCAGTGAATTCAGCTACGAGCAGTACTTC. Protein: CASSEFSYEQYF.

The chain links TRBV4-1 to TRBJ2-7, with TRBD2 matching 10 bases. J was trimmed by 2 bases and V by 4 bases; bases with no gene match: 14. The CDR3 is made up of 18 amino acids. Germline-derived CDR1 and CDR2 are MGHRA and YSYEKL. The CDR3 nucleotides read TGCGCCAGCAGCCTCCAAGAATCTTTAGCGGGAGGTCCCTACGAGCAGTACTTC. It yields the protein CASSLQESLAGGPYEQYF.

In its sample, this clonotype was seen a few times. The CDR3 spells CASSTSGGYTDTQYF. The DNA for the CDR3 is TGCGCCAGCAGCACTAGCGGGGGTTACACAGATACGCAGTATTTT. This sequence joins TRBV5-1 and TRBJ2-3, with 11 bases identical to TRBD2. Germline V lookup: CDR1 SGHRS, CDR2 YFSETQ. The CDR3 length is 15 residues. The J segment lost 2 bases and the V segment lost 4 bases, leaving 3 bases of the junction unmatched.

This rearrangement joins TRBV4-1 to TRBJ2-3; 13 positions agree with TRBD2. The germline V gene encodes CDR1 MGHRA and CDR2 YSYEKL. Germline trimming cut 8 bases from V and 4 bases from J; bases unmatched to any gene: 0. The CDR3 sequence is 13 residues long. CDR3 amino acids: CASGLAGADTQYF. The CDR3, as DNA: TGCGCCAGCGGACTAGCGGGGGCAGATACGCAGTATTTT.

This chain uses TRBV10-3 with TRBJ2-1; 9 bases are a match to TRBD1. The CDR3 covers 15 residues. V gave up 2 bases and J gave up 12 bases; unmatched junction bases: 11. Germline assignment: CDR1 ENHRY and CDR2 SYGVKD. CDR3 residues: CAISEGTGSRFGQFF. In DNA, the CDR3 is TGTGCCATCAGTGAGGGGACAGGGTCTCGATTTGGGCAGTTCTTC.

This clonotype showed up just a few times. V and J are TRBV3-1 and TRBJ2-3, with 13 bases that match TRBD2. The length of the CDR3 is 16 residues. Per germline, CDR1 LGHDT and CDR2 YNNKEL (reference sequence). The J segment lost 5 bases and the V segment lost 5 bases, leaving 7 bases of the junction unmatched. The chain's CDR3 is CASSSGTSGELDTQYF. The CDR3, as DNA: TGTGCCAGCAGCAGCGGGACTAGCGGGGAATTAGATACGCAGTATTTT.

There are a few counts of this clonotype. The V gene is TRBV12-3 or TRBV12-4, the J gene TRBJ2-3, with D perhaps matching TRBD1 or TRBD2 (6 bases each). The V end lost 3 bases, the J end lost 6 bases, and 22 bases lay between the germline ends. CDR3 length: 17 residues. The CDR3 coding sequence is TGTGCCAGCAGTTTCTTTTGGGGGGCCAAGAAGAGGGATACGCAGTATTTT. Translating it yields CASSFFWGAKKRDTQYF.

V gene TRBV12-3 or TRBV12-4 combines with J gene TRBJ2-3, with 9 bases matching TRBD2. After removal of 2 bases from V and 5 bases from J, the junction contained 14 bases not matched to a gene. The CDR3 contains 18 residues. The CDR3 sequence: CASSLCGLAGLGGDTQYF. The CDR3 DNA is TGTGCCAGCAGTTTATGCGGTCTAGCGGGACTTGGGGGAGATACGCAGTATTTT.

The chain combines TRBV11-2 with TRBJ1-1, with D possibly being TRBD1 (5 bases). The CDR3 runs to 14 residues. Trimming cost V 5 bases and J 6 bases, with 16 bases left between them. The germline V gene encodes CDR1 SGHAT and CDR2 FQNNGV. Here the CDR3 reads CASSLARDWAEAFF. Written as DNA, the CDR3 is TGTGCCAGCAGCCTCGCCAGGGACTGGGCTGAAGCTTTCTTT.

This clonotype was picked up a small number of times. The rearrangement uses TRBV4-1 and TRBJ2-5; tentatively, D is TRBD1 (5 bases). The last part of the DNA fits TRBJ2-7 better; the J call may be wrong. This CDR3 is 16 amino acids long. Germline CDR1 and CDR2: MGHRA and YSYEKL. CDR3: CASSQGHAGILYEQYF. In DNA form, the CDR3 reads TGCGCCAGCAGCCAAGGGCATGCAGGGATCCTATACGAGCAGTACTTC.

The gene calls are TRBV11-2 and TRBJ2-7; possibly TRBD1 for D (7 bases). Trimming cost V 5 bases and J 1 base, with 21 bases left between them. CDR1 is SGHAT, CDR2 FQNNGV, per germline. The CDR3 is 17 residues long. CDR3: CASSRVDRQGGSYEQYF. In DNA form, the CDR3 reads TGTGCCAGCAGCCGGGTAGATCGGCAGGGGGGTTCCTACGAGCAGTACTTC.

This clonotype was found a few times. The chain uses TRBV5-4 and TRBJ1-2, with 8 positions matching TRBD1. The J segment lost 6 bases and the V segment lost 4 bases, leaving 2 bases of the junction unmatched. This CDR3 comprises 12 residues. Germline CDR1 is SGHNT and CDR2 is YYREEE (reference sequence). The CDR3 reads CASSHRGDGYTF. Here the CDR3 DNA reads TGTGCCAGCAGCCACAGGGGGGATGGCTACACCTTC.

This rearrangement joins TRBV3-1 to TRBJ1-2; D not certain. The CDR3 is made up of 12 amino acids. The V gene lost 5 bases and the J gene lost 7 bases, with 11 bases spanning the gap. The germline V gene encodes CDR1 LGHDT and CDR2 YNNKEL (reference sequence). The CDR3 nucleotides are TGTGCCAGCAGCAAGGCGGACTTTGGCTACACCTTC. Encoded protein: CASSKADFGYTF.

With respect to this clonotype: At one end, the junction sequence differs from germline, possibly due to a read error. V and J are TRBV7-3 and TRBJ2-5, with unresolved D. This CDR3 comprises 14 residues. Germline V lookup: CDR1 SGHTA, CDR2 FQGTGA. CDR3 sequence reads: CASSLTSRGEIQYF. The CDR3 bases are TGTGCCAGCAGCTTGACGTCCAGAGGAGAGATCCAGTACTTC.

This chain connects TRBV6-2 or TRBV6-3 to TRBJ2-3; no reliable D call. Trimming took 2 bases from V and 0 from J, leaving 6 bases between them. From germline, CDR1 is MNHEY and CDR2 SVGEGT. CDR3 length: 14 amino acids. This CDR3 reads CASSYDGSTDTQYF. The CDR3 DNA reads as TGTGCCAGCAGTTACGACGGAAGCACAGATACGCAGTATTTT.